This T cell receptor beta chain stems from a study of blood T cell repertoires in COVID-19. Clones were sequenced by immunoSEQ multiplex PCR, and TCRdb holds only the in-frame ones, with some missing. Of some 410,000 clones listed, approximately 87% are singletons. The CDR3 length is 17 residues. With V trimmed by 5 bases and J by 3 bases, 14 bases remained unmatched. Germline loops: CDR1 LNHNV, CDR2 YYDKDF (reference sequence). This receptor was obtained from a woman aged 30 to 39 with acute COVID-19. The chain links TRBV15 to TRBJ2-7; 9 bases map to TRBD1. The specimen sequenced was PBMCs or T cells enriched from blood (not recorded which). The CDR3: CATSYHPRDRENYEQYF. In DNA, the CDR3 is TGTGCCACCAGCTACCACCCCAGGGACAGGGAGAACTACGAGCAGTACTTC.